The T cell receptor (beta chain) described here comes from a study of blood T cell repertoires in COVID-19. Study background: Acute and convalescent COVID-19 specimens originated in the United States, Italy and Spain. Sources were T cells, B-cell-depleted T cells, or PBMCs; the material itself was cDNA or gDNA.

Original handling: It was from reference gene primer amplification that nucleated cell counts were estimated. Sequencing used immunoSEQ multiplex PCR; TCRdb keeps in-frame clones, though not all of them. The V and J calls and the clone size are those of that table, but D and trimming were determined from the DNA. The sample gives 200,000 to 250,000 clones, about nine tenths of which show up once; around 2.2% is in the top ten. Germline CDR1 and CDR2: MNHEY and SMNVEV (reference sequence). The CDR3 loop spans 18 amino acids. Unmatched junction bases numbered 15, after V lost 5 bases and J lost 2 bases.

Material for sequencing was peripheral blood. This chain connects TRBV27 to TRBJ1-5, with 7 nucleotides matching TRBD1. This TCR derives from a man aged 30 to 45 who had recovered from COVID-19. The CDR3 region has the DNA TGTGCCAGCAGTAGGATGACAGGGCGCGGGGGGGGCAATCAGCCCCAGCATTTT. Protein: CASSRMTGRGGGNQPQHF.